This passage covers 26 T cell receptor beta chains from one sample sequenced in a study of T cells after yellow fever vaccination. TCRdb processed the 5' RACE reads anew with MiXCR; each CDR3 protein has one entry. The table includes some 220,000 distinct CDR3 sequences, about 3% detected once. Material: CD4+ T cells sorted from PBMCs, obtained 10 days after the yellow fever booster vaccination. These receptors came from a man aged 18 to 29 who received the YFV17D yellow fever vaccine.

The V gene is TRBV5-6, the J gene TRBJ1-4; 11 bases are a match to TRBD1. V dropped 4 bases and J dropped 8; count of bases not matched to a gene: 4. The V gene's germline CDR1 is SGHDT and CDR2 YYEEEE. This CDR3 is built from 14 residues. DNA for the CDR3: TGTGCCAGCAGCGCGGACAGGGGGCAAGAAAAACTGTTTTTT. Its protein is CASSADRGQEKLFF.

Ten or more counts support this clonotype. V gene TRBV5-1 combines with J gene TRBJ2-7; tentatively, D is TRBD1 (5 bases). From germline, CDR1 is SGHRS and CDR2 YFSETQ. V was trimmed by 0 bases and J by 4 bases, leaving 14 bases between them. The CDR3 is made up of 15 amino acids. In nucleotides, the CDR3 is TGCGCCAGCAGCTTGGAGCCAGGGAATTGGTACGAGCAGTACTTC. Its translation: CASSLEPGNWYEQYF.

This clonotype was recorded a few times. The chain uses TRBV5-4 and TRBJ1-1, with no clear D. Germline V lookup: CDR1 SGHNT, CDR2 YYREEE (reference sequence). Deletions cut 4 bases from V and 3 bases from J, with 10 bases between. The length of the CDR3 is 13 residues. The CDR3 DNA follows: TGTGCCAGCAGCGCTGCTATGGACACTGAAGCTTTCTTT. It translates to CASSAAMDTEAFF.

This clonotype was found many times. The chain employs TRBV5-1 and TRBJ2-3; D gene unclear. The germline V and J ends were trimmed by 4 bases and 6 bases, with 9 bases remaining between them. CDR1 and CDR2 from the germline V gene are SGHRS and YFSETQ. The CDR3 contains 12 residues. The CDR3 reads CASSAQADTQYF. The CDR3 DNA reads TGCGCCAGCAGCGCTCAAGCGGATACGCAGTATTTT.

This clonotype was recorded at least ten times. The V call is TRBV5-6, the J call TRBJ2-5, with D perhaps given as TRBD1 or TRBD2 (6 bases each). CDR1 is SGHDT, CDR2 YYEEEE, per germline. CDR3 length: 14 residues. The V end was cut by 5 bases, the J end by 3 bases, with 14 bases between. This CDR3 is CASRPPGAKETQYF. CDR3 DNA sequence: TGTGCCAGCAGACCCCCGGGGGCAAAAGAGACCCAGTACTTC.

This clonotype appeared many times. Written as DNA, the CDR3 is TGTGCCAGTAGCCTCGGATGGGGGCAACAGCCCCAGCATTTT. It yields the protein CASSLGWGQQPQHF. The gene calls are TRBV19 and TRBJ1-5; TRBD1 is a possible D gene (6 bases). The CDR3 length is 14 residues. CDR1 is LNHDA and CDR2 is SQIVND in the germline V gene (reference sequence). The ends were cut back, 6 bases at V and 7 bases at J, with 16 bases in the middle.

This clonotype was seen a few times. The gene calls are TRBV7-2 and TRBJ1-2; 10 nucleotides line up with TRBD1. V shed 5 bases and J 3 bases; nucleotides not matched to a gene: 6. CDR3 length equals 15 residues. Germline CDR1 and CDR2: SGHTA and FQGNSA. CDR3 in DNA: TGTGCCAGCAGCCCCCGACAGGGGGCTGACTATGGCTACACCTTC. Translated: CASSPRQGADYGYTF.

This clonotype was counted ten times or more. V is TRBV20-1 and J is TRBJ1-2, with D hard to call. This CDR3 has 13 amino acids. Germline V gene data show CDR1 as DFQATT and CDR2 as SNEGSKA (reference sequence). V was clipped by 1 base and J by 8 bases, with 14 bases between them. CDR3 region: CSARAPPNGGYTF. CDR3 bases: TGCAGTGCTAGAGCCCCGCCTAATGGGGGCTACACCTTC.

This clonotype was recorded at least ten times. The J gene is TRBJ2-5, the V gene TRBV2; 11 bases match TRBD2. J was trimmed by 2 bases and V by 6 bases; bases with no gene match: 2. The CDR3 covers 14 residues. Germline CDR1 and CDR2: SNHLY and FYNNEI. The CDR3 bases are TGTGCCAGCAGCCGACTAGCGGGGCAAGAGACCCAGTACTTC. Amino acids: CASSRLAGQETQYF.

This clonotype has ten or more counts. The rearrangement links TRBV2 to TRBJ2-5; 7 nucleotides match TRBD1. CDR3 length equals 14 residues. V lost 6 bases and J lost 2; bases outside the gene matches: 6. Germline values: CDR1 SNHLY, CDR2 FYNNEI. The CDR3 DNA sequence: TGTGCCAGCAGCCTACGGGGACAGCAAGAGACCCAGTACTTC. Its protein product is CASSLRGQQETQYF.

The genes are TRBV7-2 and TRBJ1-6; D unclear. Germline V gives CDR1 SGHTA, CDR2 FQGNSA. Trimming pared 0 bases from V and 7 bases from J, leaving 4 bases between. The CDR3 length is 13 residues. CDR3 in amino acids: CASSLASNSPLHF. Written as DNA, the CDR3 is TGTGCCAGCAGCTTAGCCTCCAATTCACCCCTCCACTTT. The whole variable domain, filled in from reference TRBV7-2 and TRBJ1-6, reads GAGVSQSPSNKVTEKGKDVELRCDPISGHTALYWYRQSLGQGLEFLIYFQGNSAPDKSGLPSDRFSAERTGGSVSTLTIQRTQQEDSAVYLCASSLASNSPLHFGNGTRLTVT.

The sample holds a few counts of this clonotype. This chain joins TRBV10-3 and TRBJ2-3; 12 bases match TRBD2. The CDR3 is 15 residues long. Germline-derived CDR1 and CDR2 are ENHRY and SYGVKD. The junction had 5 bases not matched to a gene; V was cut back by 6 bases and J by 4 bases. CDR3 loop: CAIRLAGGMADTQYF. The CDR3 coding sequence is TGTGCCATCAGGCTAGCGGGGGGGATGGCAGATACGCAGTATTTT.

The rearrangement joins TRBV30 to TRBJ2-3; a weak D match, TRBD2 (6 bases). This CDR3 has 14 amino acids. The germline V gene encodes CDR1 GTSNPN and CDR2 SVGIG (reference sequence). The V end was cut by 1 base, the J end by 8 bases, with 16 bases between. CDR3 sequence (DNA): TGTGCCTGGAGTGCAGGCGGGGTGGGAGGTACGCAGTATTTT. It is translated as CAWSAGGVGGTQYF.

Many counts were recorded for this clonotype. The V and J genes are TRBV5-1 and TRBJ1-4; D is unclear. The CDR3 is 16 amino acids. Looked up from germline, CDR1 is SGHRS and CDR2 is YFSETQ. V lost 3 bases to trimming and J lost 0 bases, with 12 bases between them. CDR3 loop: CASSSKGIPTNEKLFF. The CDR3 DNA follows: TGCGCCAGCAGCTCGAAAGGTATCCCAACTAATGAAAAACTGTTTTTT.

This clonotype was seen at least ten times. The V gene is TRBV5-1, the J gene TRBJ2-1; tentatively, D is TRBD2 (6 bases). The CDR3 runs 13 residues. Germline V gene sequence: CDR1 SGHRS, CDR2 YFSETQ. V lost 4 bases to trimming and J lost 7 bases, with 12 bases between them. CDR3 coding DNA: TGCGCCAGCAGCCCCATGGGGGGAAATGAGCAGTTCTTC. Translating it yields CASSPMGGNEQFF.

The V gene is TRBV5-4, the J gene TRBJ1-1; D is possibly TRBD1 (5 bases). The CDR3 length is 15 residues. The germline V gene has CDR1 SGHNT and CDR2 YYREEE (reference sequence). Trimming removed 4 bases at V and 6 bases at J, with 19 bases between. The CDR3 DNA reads TGTGCCAGCAGCCACCCCGGGACGCTGCTTCCTGAAGCTTTCTTT. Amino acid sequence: CASSHPGTLLPEAFF.

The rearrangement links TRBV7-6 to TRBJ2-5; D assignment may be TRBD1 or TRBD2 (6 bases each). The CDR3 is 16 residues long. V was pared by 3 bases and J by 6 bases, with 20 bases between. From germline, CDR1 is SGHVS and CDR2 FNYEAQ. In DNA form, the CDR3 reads TGTGCCAGCAGCTTGGGAGCCCCCGGGGGCGTGAAGACCCAGTACTTC. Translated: CASSLGAPGGVKTQYF.

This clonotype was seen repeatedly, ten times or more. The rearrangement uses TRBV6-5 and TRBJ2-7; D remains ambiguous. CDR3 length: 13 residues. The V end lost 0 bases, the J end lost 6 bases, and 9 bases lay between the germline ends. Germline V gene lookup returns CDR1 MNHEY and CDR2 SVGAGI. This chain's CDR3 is CASSYSMGSEQYV. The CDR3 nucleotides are TGTGCCAGCAGTTACTCGATGGGTTCCGAGCAGTACGTC.

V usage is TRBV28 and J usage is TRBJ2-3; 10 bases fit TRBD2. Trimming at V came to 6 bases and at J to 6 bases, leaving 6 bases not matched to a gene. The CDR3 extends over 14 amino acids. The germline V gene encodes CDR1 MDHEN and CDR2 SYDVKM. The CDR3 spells CASRPSGGADTQYF. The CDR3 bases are TGTGCCAGCAGACCCAGCGGGGGGGCGGATACGCAGTATTTT.

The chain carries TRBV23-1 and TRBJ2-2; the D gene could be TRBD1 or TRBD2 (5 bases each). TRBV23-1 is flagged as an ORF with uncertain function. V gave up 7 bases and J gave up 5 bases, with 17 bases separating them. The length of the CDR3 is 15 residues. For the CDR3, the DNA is TGCGCCAGCATTGACCGGGACCCGAGGACCGGGGAGCTGTTTTTT. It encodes CASIDRDPRTGELFF.

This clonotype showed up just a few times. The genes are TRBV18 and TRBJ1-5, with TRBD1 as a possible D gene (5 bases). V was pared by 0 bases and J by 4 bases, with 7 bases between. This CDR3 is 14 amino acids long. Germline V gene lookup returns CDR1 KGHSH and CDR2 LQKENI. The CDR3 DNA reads TGTGCCAGCTCACCACCGGGGCCTAATCAGCCCCAGCATTTT. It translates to CASSPPGPNQPQHF.

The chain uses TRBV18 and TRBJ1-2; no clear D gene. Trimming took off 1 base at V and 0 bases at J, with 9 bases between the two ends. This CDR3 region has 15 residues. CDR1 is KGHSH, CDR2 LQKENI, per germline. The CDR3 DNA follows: TGTGCCAGCTCACCACTGGAGGAAGCTAACTATGGCTACACCTTC. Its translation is CASSPLEEANYGYTF. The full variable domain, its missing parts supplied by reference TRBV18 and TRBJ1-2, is NAGVMQNPRHLVRRRGQEARLRCSPMKGHSHVYWYRQLPEEGLKFMVYLQKENIIDESGMPKERFSAEFPKEGPSILRIQQVVRGDSAAYFCASSPLEEANYGYTFGSGTRLTVV.

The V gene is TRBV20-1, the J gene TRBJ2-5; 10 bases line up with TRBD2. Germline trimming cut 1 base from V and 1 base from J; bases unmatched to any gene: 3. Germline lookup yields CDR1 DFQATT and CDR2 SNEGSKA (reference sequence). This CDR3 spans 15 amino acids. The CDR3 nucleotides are TGCAGTGCTAGAGTCCGGACTAGCGGCCAAGAGACCCAGTACTTC. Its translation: CSARVRTSGQETQYF.

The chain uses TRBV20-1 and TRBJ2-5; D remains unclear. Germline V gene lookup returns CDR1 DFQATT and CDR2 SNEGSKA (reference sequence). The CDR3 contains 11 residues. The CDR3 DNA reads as TGCAGCGTCGTATATCGTGAGACCCAGTACTTC. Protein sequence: CSVVYRETQYF.

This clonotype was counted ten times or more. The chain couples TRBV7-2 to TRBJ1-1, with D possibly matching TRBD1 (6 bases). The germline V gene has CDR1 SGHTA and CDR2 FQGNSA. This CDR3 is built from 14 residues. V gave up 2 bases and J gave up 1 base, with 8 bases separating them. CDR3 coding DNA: TGTGCCAGCAGCTTATTGGGACAGAACACTGAAGCTTTCTTT. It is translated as CASSLLGQNTEAFF. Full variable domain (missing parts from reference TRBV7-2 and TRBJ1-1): GAGVSQSPSNKVTEKGKDVELRCDPISGHTALYWYRQSLGQGLEFLIYFQGNSAPDKSGLPSDRFSAERTGGSVSTLTIQRTQQEDSAVYLCASSLLGQNTEAFFGQGTRLTVV.

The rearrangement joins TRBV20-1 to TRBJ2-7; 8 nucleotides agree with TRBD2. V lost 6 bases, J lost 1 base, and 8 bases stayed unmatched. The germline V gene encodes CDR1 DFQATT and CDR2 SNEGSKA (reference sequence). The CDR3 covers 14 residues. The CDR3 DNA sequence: TGCAGTGCCCTTCCGGGGGGGGGGTCCTACGAGCAGTACGTC. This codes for CSALPGGGSYEQYV.